This entry lists 14 T cell receptor beta chains sequenced from one sample in a study of OX40 agonist ivuxolimab in advanced cancers. Clones were read by immunoSEQ multiplex PCR, and TCRdb kept only the in-frame ones, dropping some. Of tens of thousands of clones listed, roughly 79% are singletons. The specimen comprised CD4+ or CD8+ T cells sorted from blood, sampled in a trial of the OX40 agonist ivuxolimab. The receptors were gathered from an adult with an advanced solid tumor such as melanoma, head and neck, liver or kidney cancer.

This sequence joins TRBV6-5 and TRBJ1-5; D is undetermined. V lost 5 bases to trimming and J lost 5 bases, with 10 bases between them. In germline, CDR1 is MNHEY, CDR2 SVGAGI. This CDR3 has 13 amino acids. CDR3 coding DNA: TGTGCCAGCAGTCGAACCGGGGATCAGCCCCAGCATTTT. This gives the protein CASSRTGDQPQHF.

The table lists this clone with a few counts. The chain recombines TRBV6-5 with TRBJ1-2; D remains ambiguous. This CDR3 has 14 residues. Germline V lookup: CDR1 MNHEY, CDR2 SVGAGI. The V gene lost 5 bases and the J gene lost 0 bases, with 10 bases spanning the gap. The CDR3 is CASSPISANYGYTF. Here the CDR3 DNA reads TGTGCCAGCAGTCCGATATCAGCTAACTATGGCTACACCTTC.

The chain carries TRBV11-2 and TRBJ2-2; D ambiguous. Germline assignment: CDR1 SGHAT and CDR2 FQNNGV. The CDR3 length is 15 residues. Trimming took off 4 bases at V and 1 base at J, with 10 bases between the two ends. This CDR3 reads CASSSPELNTGELFF. For the CDR3, the DNA is TGTGCCAGCAGCTCCCCCGAACTGAACACCGGGGAGCTGTTTTTT.

The CDR3 region is CASFDSRDGPTEAFF. CDR3 bases: TGTGCCAGCTTTGACAGTAGGGACGGGCCGACTGAAGCTTTCTTT. The chain combines TRBV2 with TRBJ1-1; perhaps TRBD1 as D (5 bases). From germline, CDR1 is SNHLY and CDR2 FYNNEI. The CDR3 loop spans 15 amino acids. V was shortened by 8 bases and J by 5 bases, with 21 bases between the two germline ends.

This chain joins TRBV4-2 and TRBJ1-1, with TRBD1 matching 7 bases. Germline V lookup: CDR1 LGHNA, CDR2 YNFKEQ. V lost 3 bases and J lost 0; bases outside the gene matches: 13. The CDR3 totals 18 residues. As DNA, the CDR3 is TGTGCCAGCAGCCAGGCCGACAGGGTTGGCAGCATGAACACTGAAGCTTTCTTT. Its protein product is CASSQADRVGSMNTEAFF.

This rearrangement joins TRBV9 to TRBJ2-2, with 8 bases fitting TRBD2. Germline lookup yields CDR1 SGDLS and CDR2 YYNGEE. J was trimmed by 1 base and V by 2 bases; bases with no gene match: 4. There are 16 residues in the CDR3. The CDR3 loop is CASSVRAGVNTGELFF. DNA for the CDR3: TGTGCCAGCAGCGTTCGAGCGGGAGTGAACACCGGGGAGCTGTTTTTT.

The J gene is TRBJ2-3, the V gene TRBV2; D is ambiguous. This CDR3 region has 11 residues. In germline, CDR1 is SNHLY, CDR2 FYNNEI. The V end was cut by 6 bases, the J end by 3 bases, with 4 bases between. The CDR3 protein is CASRFTDTQYF. CDR3 bases: TGTGCCAGCAGGTTTACAGATACGCAGTATTTT.

The chain is built from TRBV9 and TRBJ2-1; TRBD2 matches at 8 bases. CDR3 length equals 16 residues. V lost 3 bases to trimming and J lost 2 bases; unmatched junction nucleotides: 7. CDR1 and CDR2 from the germline V gene are SGDLS and YYNGEE. The CDR3 loop reads CASSGYSGEAYNEQFF. DNA of the CDR3: TGTGCCAGCAGCGGCTATAGCGGGGAAGCCTACAATGAGCAGTTCTTC.

This clone was detected a few times. The chain links TRBV28 to TRBJ1-1; the match to TRBD1 covers 8 bases. V lost 7 bases, J lost 5 bases, and 9 bases stayed unmatched. Germline lookup yields CDR1 MDHEN and CDR2 SYDVKM. The CDR3 contains 14 residues. The CDR3 region is CASTLQGARTEAFF. The CDR3 bases are TGTGCCAGCACTCTCCAGGGGGCGAGGACTGAAGCTTTCTTT.

This chain connects TRBV7-6 to TRBJ1-1; maybe TRBD1 (6 bases). Germline V lookup: CDR1 SGHVS, CDR2 FNYEAQ. V was trimmed by 4 bases and J by 2 bases, leaving 8 bases between them. This CDR3 comprises 13 residues. CDR3 sequence (DNA): TGTGCCAGCAGCTGGACAGAAAACACTGAAGCTTTCTTT. Its protein product is CASSWTENTEAFF.

This rearrangement joins TRBV19 to TRBJ1-5, with D possibly TRBD1 on 5 matching bases. The CDR3 is 15 residues long. Germline CDR1 reads LNHDA; CDR2 reads SQIVND (reference sequence). Trimming removed 5 bases from V and 0 bases from J, with 11 bases in between. The CDR3 region has the DNA TGTGCCAGTAGTTTGGGGCTTTATAGCAATCAGCCCCAGCATTTT. As protein: CASSLGLYSNQPQHF. Full variable domain (outside the CDR3, taken from reference TRBV19 and TRBJ1-5): DGGITQSPKYLFRKEGQNVTLSCEQNLNHDAMYWYRQDPGQGLRLIYYSQIVNDFQKGDIAEGYSVSREKKESFPLTVTSAQKNPTAFYLCASSLGLYSNQPQHFGDGTRLSIL.

Concerning this clone: One junction end does not reproduce the germline sequence, and a read error may be involved. CDR3 loop: CASRLAYEQFF. Here the CDR3 DNA reads TGTGCCAGCAGGTTAGCTTATGAGCAGTTCTTC. The chain links TRBV7-9 to TRBJ2-1; D is undetermined. The germline V gene encodes CDR1 SEHNR and CDR2 FQNEAQ (reference sequence). The CDR3 has 11 amino acids. Full variable domain (missing parts from reference TRBV7-9 and TRBJ2-1): DTGVSQNPRHKITKRGQNVTFRCDPISEHNRLYWYRQTLGQGPEFLTYFQNEAQLEKSRLLSDRFSAERPKGSFSTLEIQRTEQGDSAMYLCASRLAYEQFFGPGTRLTVL.

This clone was picked up one time. The genes are TRBV27 and TRBJ2-7; 8 bases agree with TRBD2. The CDR3 contains 14 residues. In germline, CDR1 is MNHEY, CDR2 SMNVEV (reference sequence). The V segment lost 5 bases and the J segment 1 base; nucleotides outside the gene matches: 4. The CDR3: CASSGTSPSYEQYF. The CDR3 nucleotides read TGTGCCAGCAGTGGGACTAGTCCTTCCTACGAGCAGTACTTC.

For the CDR3, the DNA is TGTGCCAGCAGCCCTCGATGGCAAGAGACCCAGTACTTC. Its translation is CASSPRWQETQYF. This chain uses TRBV13 with TRBJ2-5, with D unclear. Germline V CDR1 and CDR2: PRHDT, FYEKMQ (reference sequence). Trimming took off 5 bases at V and 2 bases at J, with 9 bases between the two ends. This CDR3 spans 13 amino acids.